Sequencing of this T cell receptor beta chain was carried out in a study of cytomegalovirus exposure and HLA in healthy donors. In its sample, this clone was seen once. The CDR3 sequence is 16 residues long. The junction had 6 bases not matched to a gene; V was cut back by 4 bases and J by 1 base. Germline CDR1 reads MNHNS; CDR2 reads SASEGT. 60 Vbeta and 13 Jbeta primers were used in PCR. Data came from immunoSEQ multiplex PCR; TCRdb stores just in-frame clones and leaves some out. The sample includes about 130,000 clones, around 80% of them seen just once. Sequenced sample: PBMCs. This chain uses TRBV6-1 with TRBJ2-1, with TRBD2 matching 8 bases. This clonotype was obtained from a young man in good health. The CDR3 DNA sequence: TGTGCCAGCAGTGGCCTAGCGGGTCCGTCCTACAATGAGCAGTTCTTC. It encodes CASSGLAGPSYNEQFF.